The 29 T cell receptor beta chains below were found in one sample sequenced in a study of blood T cell repertoires in COVID-19. Sequencing used immunoSEQ multiplex PCR; TCRdb keeps in-frame clones, though not all of them. The sample has 400,000 to 450,000 clones, more than 80% seen once. Input material: peripheral blood. These receptors all stem from a young woman with active or convalescent COVID-19.

V and J are TRBV5-1 and TRBJ2-1, with 7 bases matching TRBD1. V lost 0 bases and J lost 1; bases outside the gene matches: 7. The CDR3 has 17 amino acids. CDR1 is SGHRS, CDR2 YFSETQ, per germline. For the CDR3, the DNA is TGCGCCAGCAGCTTGGTTCTGCGCAGGGGGTCCTACAATGAGCAGTTCTTC. It yields the protein CASSLVLRRGSYNEQFF.

The rearrangement links TRBV4-2 to TRBJ1-4, with TRBD1 matching 7 bases. Trimming took 1 base from V and 1 from J; bases not matched to a gene: 3. This CDR3 region has 16 residues. Germline V gives CDR1 LGHNA, CDR2 YNFKEQ. In DNA form, the CDR3 reads TGTGCCAGCAGCCAAGCCCAGGGGGAAACTAATGAAAAACTGTTTTTT. Protein product: CASSQAQGETNEKLFF.

The chain's CDR3 is CASSLYGGDYNEQFF. The CDR3, as DNA: TGTGCCAGCAGCTTGTATGGGGGGGACTACAATGAGCAGTTCTTC. The rearrangement links TRBV7-2 to TRBJ2-1, with 7 bases aligning to TRBD2. The CDR3 is made up of 15 amino acids. CDR1 and CDR2 (germline): SGHTA, FQGNSA. The V and J ends lost 3 bases and 3 bases, in that order; junction bases with no gene match: 5.

The chain recombines TRBV27 with TRBJ1-2; TRBD1 aligns across 8 bases. Germline CDR1 and CDR2: MNHEY and SMNVEV (reference sequence). The CDR3 consists of 13 residues. Germline trimming cut 4 bases from V and 6 bases from J; bases unmatched to any gene: 4. The CDR3 sequence: CASSSDRDNGYTF. The DNA of the CDR3 is TGTGCCAGCAGTTCGGACAGGGATAATGGCTACACCTTC.

The chain links TRBV5-4 to TRBJ2-1; 10 bases are shared with TRBD1. This CDR3 spans 15 amino acids. Germline CDR1 is SGHNT and CDR2 is YYREEE (reference sequence). Germline trimming cut 4 bases from V and 4 bases from J; bases unmatched to any gene: 5. The CDR3 protein is CASSRDRGEYNEQFF. CDR3 DNA: TGTGCCAGCAGCCGGGACAGGGGCGAGTACAATGAGCAGTTCTTC.

As regards this clone: This CDR3 is also generated by other DNA sequences in the sample. CDR3 in DNA: TGTGCCACCAGCAGAGATCGTAACTATGGCTACACCTTC. Translating it yields CATSRDRNYGYTF. V gene TRBV15 combines with J gene TRBJ1-2; D gene uncertain. The CDR3 has 13 amino acids. Germline assignment: CDR1 LNHNV and CDR2 YYDKDF (reference sequence). The V and J ends lost 0 bases and 1 base respectively, with 3 bases between them.

V is TRBV27 and J is TRBJ2-1; D gene ambiguous. The CDR3 sequence is 15 residues long. Germline V lookup: CDR1 MNHEY, CDR2 SMNVEV (reference sequence). Trimming cost V 10 bases and J 0 bases, with 16 bases left between them. For the CDR3, the DNA is TGTGCCACCCAGTGGAGTTCGAGCTCCTACAATGAGCAGTTCTTC. It translates to CATQWSSSSYNEQFF.

The rearrangement uses TRBV4-1 and TRBJ1-1, with a weak D call TRBD1 (5 bases). The CDR3 contains 16 residues. CDR1 MGHRA and CDR2 YSYEKL come from the germline V gene. V was pared by 8 bases and J by 0 bases, with 19 bases between. CDR3 in DNA: TGCGCCAGCGTGTCGGACACCTGGTCCATGAACACTGAAGCTTTCTTT. Its protein is CASVSDTWSMNTEAFF.

The rearrangement joins TRBV6-5 to TRBJ1-1, with a tentative D call TRBD1 (5 bases). The V end lost 8 bases, the J end lost 4 bases, and 14 bases lay between the germline ends. This CDR3 spans 13 amino acids. Germline lookup yields CDR1 MNHEY and CDR2 SVGAGI. This CDR3 is CASVWGGTTEAFF. In nucleotides, the CDR3 is TGTGCCAGCGTTTGGGGGGGGACCACTGAAGCTTTCTTT.

The gene calls are TRBV6-1 and TRBJ1-1; D might be TRBD1 (6 bases). This CDR3 has 14 residues. Germline CDR1 is MNHNS and CDR2 is SASEGT. V lost 2 bases to trimming and J lost 1 base, with 8 bases between them. CDR3 sequence: CASSETGQNTEAFF. Here the CDR3 DNA reads TGTGCCAGCAGTGAAACAGGGCAGAACACTGAAGCTTTCTTT.

This rearrangement joins TRBV30 to TRBJ1-4, with D maybe TRBD1 (5 bases). Germline loops: CDR1 GTSNPN, CDR2 SVGIG (reference sequence). The V gene lost 1 base and the J gene lost 7 bases, with 10 bases spanning the gap. CDR3 length equals 13 residues. The chain's CDR3 is CAWSGQGSEKLFF. CDR3 nucleotide sequence: TGTGCCTGGAGTGGGCAGGGCAGTGAAAAACTGTTTTTT.

This clone is a singleton in its sample. The rearrangement uses TRBV6-5 and TRBJ2-5; D unresolved. CDR3 size: 12 residues. Germline CDR1 reads MNHEY; CDR2 reads SVGAGI. Trimming removed 6 bases from V and 2 bases from J, with 7 bases in between. CDR3 DNA sequence: TGTGCCAGCAGCAGGTTGCAAGAGACCCAGTACTTC. Protein product: CASSRLQETQYF.

The chain combines TRBV6-1 with TRBJ1-5, with D possibly TRBD1 on 5 matching bases. Germline CDR1 reads MNHNS; CDR2 reads SASEGT. V lost 2 bases, J lost 6 bases, and 11 bases lay in between. There are 14 residues in the CDR3. Here the CDR3 reads CASSEPQGGQPQHF. DNA of the CDR3: TGTGCCAGCAGTGAACCCCAGGGTGGTCAGCCCCAGCATTTT.

This clone was counted between two and nine times. The chain couples TRBV27 to TRBJ1-2; perhaps TRBD1 as D (5 bases). V lost 4 bases and J 7 bases, leaving 16 bases between the germline ends. CDR1 is MNHEY and CDR2 is SMNVEV in the germline V gene (reference sequence). CDR3 size: 14 residues. The CDR3 region is CASSSLTGGSGYTF. The DNA of the CDR3 is TGTGCCAGCAGTTCTCTGACGGGGGGGTCTGGCTACACCTTC.

This clone was detected only once. This chain uses TRBV2 with TRBJ2-1; weak D call: TRBD2 (5 bases). The germline gives CDR1 SNHLY, CDR2 FYNNEI. Trimming left V 5 bases short and J 4 bases short, with 15 bases between. CDR3 length: 15 residues. The CDR3 coding sequence is TGTGCCAGCAGTCAATCGAGCGGCGGATACAATGAGCAGTTCTTC. Its translation is CASSQSSGGYNEQFF.

To note about this clone: The same CDR3 can be traced to other DNA sequences in this sample. This chain links TRBV5-1 with TRBJ2-6; weak D call: TRBD2 (6 bases). The CDR3 has 16 amino acids. CDR1 and CDR2 from the germline V gene are SGHRS and YFSETQ. V lost 0 bases, J lost 0 bases, and 7 bases lay in between. The CDR3 protein is CASSLAGSSGANVLTF. CDR3 coding DNA: TGCGCCAGCAGCTTGGCCGGGAGCTCTGGGGCCAACGTCCTGACTTTC.

The chain recombines TRBV5-4 with TRBJ1-2, with TRBD1 matching 12 bases. The CDR3 runs 15 residues. Per germline, CDR1 SGHNT and CDR2 YYREEE (reference sequence). The J segment lost 7 bases and the V segment lost 0 bases, leaving 4 bases of the junction unmatched. Here the CDR3 reads CASSLGGTGGRGYTF. DNA for the CDR3: TGTGCCAGCAGCTTGGGCGGGACAGGGGGCCGTGGCTACACCTTC. The full variable domain, rest sourced from reference TRBV5-4 and TRBJ1-2, is ETGVTQSPTHLIKTRGQQVTLRCSSQSGHNTVSWYQQALGQGPQFIFQYYREEENGRGNFPPRFSGLQFPNYSSELNVNALELDDSALYLCASSLGGTGGRGYTFGSGTRLTVV.

The CDR3 sequence is CASSPPQRGAYEQYF. The CDR3 bases are TGTGCCAGCTCACCACCCCAGCGGGGGGCCTACGAGCAGTACTTC. The V call is TRBV18, the J call TRBJ2-7; 9 bases align to TRBD2. The CDR3 contains 15 residues. The germline gives CDR1 KGHSH, CDR2 LQKENI. J was trimmed by 2 bases and V by 0 bases; bases with no gene match: 2.

The chain couples TRBV5-6 to TRBJ1-1; weak D call: TRBD1 (5 bases). CDR3 size: 17 residues. The ends were cut back, 1 base at V and 1 base at J, with 17 bases in the middle. Germline V gives CDR1 SGHDT, CDR2 YYEEEE. The CDR3 bases are TGTGCCAGCAGCTTGCCGGGCCAGGGCTTCGGGAACACTGAAGCTTTCTTT. Residues: CASSLPGQGFGNTEAFF.

The V call is TRBV6-1, the J call TRBJ2-1, with TRBD2 identical over 7 bases. V shed 4 bases, J shed 8 bases, and the junction held 20 bases outside the gene matches. Germline loops: CDR1 MNHNS, CDR2 SASEGT. This CDR3 is 18 amino acids long. The CDR3, as DNA: TGTGCCAGCAGTGGGGCCCGCTATGGGGGGGTGCTGATTTATGAGCAGTTCTTC. This sequence encodes CASSGARYGGVLIYEQFF.

The chain links TRBV7-8 to TRBJ1-1; perhaps TRBD1 as D (6 bases). Trimming took 5 bases from V and 1 from J, leaving 14 bases between them. This CDR3 has 15 amino acids. Germline CDR1 SGHVS, CDR2 FQNEAQ. CDR3 residues: CASSPSGHRNTEAFF. The DNA of the CDR3 is TGTGCCAGCAGCCCCTCGGGACATAGGAACACTGAAGCTTTCTTT.

The chain links TRBV20-1 to TRBJ2-1, with TRBD2 matching 10 bases. Germline lookup yields CDR1 DFQATT and CDR2 SNEGSKA (reference sequence). This CDR3 is 16 amino acids long. V shed 3 bases, J shed 3 bases, and the junction held 8 bases outside the gene matches. The DNA for the CDR3 is TGCAGTGCTAGTGCAGAGCGGGAGGGATACTACAATGAGCAGTTCTTC. Translation: CSASAEREGYYNEQFF.

The chain carries TRBV3-1 (or the pseudogene TRBV3-2) and TRBJ1-6; D is unclear. This CDR3 has 13 residues. CDR1 LGHDT and CDR2 YNNKEL come from the germline V gene (reference sequence). V lost 4 bases to trimming and J lost 7 bases, with 8 bases between them. CDR3 DNA: TGTGCCAGCAGCCGCTTTAGCAATTCACCCCTCCACTTT. Its protein is CASSRFSNSPLHF.

V and J are TRBV2 and TRBJ2-1; tentatively, D is TRBD2 (5 bases). The CDR3 is made up of 12 amino acids. CDR1 is SNHLY and CDR2 is FYNNEI in the germline V gene. Trimming pared 5 bases from V and 9 bases from J, leaving 11 bases between. The CDR3 reads CASSRRRLEQFF. The DNA of the CDR3 is TGTGCCAGCAGTCGGAGGAGGCTTGAGCAGTTCTTC.

The genes are TRBV19 and TRBJ1-2; D is ambiguous. From germline, CDR1 is LNHDA and CDR2 SQIVND (reference sequence). V gave up 5 bases and J gave up 2 bases, with 6 bases separating them. The length of the CDR3 is 12 residues. The CDR3 here is CASSLSNYGYTF. The CDR3 bases are TGTGCCAGTAGTCTATCCAACTATGGCTACACCTTC.

The J gene is TRBJ1-3, the V gene TRBV29-1; 9 nucleotides agree with TRBD1. The ends lost 7 bases at V and 3 bases at J; junction bases unmatched: 7. Per germline, CDR1 SQVTM and CDR2 ANQGSEA. This CDR3 is 14 amino acids long. CDR3 DNA: TGCAGCGCTATACAGGGGGCGCGTGGAAACACCATATATTTT. Translation gives CSAIQGARGNTIYF.

The chain couples TRBV6-1 to TRBJ2-1; 11 nucleotides line up with TRBD2. V dropped 3 bases and J dropped 6; count of bases not matched to a gene: 7. Germline values: CDR1 MNHNS, CDR2 SASEGT. The CDR3 runs 16 residues. The DNA for the CDR3 is TGTGCCAGCAGTGAGATTTCTAGCGGGGGGATCAATGAGCAGTTCTTC. Amino acids: CASSEISSGGINEQFF.

The chain recombines TRBV14 with TRBJ1-4; the D gene is possibly TRBD1 (5 bases). CDR3 size: 14 residues. CDR1 and CDR2 (germline): SGHDN, FVKESK. V was clipped by 4 bases and J by 0 bases, with 6 bases between them. The CDR3 is CASSLTATNEKLFF. In DNA, the CDR3 is TGTGCCAGCAGCCTGACAGCAACTAATGAAAAACTGTTTTTT.

This clone was observed a single time. The chain uses TRBV23-1 and TRBJ1-3; 7 positions match TRBD1. TRBV23-1 is reported as an ORF; its role is uncertain. With V trimmed by 5 bases and J by 4 bases, 8 bases remained unmatched. The length of the CDR3 is 15 residues. The CDR3 sequence is CASSSKQGPGNTIYF. In nucleotides, the CDR3 is TGCGCCAGCAGTTCCAAACAGGGGCCCGGAAACACCATATATTTT.